This T cell receptor beta chain was recorded in a study of blood T cell repertoires in COVID-19. Some clones are missing from TCRdb's copy, which holds only in-frame ones; the method was immunoSEQ multiplex PCR. The table has tens of thousands of clones, approximately 87% seen once. This clone was found once. J lost 4 bases, V lost 7 bases, and 7 bases had no gene match. CDR1 is LGHNT, CDR2 FRNRAP, per germline. This CDR3 contains 15 residues. The chain carries TRBV12-5 and TRBJ2-3; TRBD1 matches 11 bases. The sample consisted of peripheral blood. The receptor was derived from a human donor in a cohort sampled during active COVID-19. The CDR3 loop is CASAGQGATADTQYF. DNA for the CDR3: TGTGCTAGTGCCGGACAGGGGGCGACCGCAGATACGCAGTATTTT. The variable domain in full, completed from reference TRBV12-5 and TRBJ2-3, reads DARVTQTPRHKVTEMGQEVTMRCQPILGHNTVFWYRQTMMQGLELLAYFRNRAPLDDSGMPKDRFSAEMPDATLATLKIQPSEPRDSAVYFCASAGQGATADTQYFGPGTRLTVL.